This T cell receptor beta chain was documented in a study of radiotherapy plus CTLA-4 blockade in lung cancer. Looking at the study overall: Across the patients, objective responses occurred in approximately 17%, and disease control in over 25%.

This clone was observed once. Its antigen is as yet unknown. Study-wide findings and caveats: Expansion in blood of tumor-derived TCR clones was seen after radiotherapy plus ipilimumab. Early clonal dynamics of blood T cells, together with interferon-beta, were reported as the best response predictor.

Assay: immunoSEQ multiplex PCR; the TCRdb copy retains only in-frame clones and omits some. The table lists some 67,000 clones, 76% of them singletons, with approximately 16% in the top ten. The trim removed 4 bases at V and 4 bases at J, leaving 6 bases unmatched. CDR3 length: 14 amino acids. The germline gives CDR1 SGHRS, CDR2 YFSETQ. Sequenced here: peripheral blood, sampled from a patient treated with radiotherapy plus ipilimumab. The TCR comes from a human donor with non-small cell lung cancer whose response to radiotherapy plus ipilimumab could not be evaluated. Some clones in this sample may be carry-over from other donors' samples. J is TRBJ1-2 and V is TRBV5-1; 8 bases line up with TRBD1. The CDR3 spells CASSTGQASYGYTF. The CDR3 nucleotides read TGCGCCAGCAGCACGGGACAGGCTAGCTATGGCTACACCTTC.